The present T cell receptor beta chain was sequenced within a study of T cells after somatic rescue of genetic block. Clones were read by immunoSEQ multiplex PCR, and TCRdb kept only the in-frame ones, dropping some. The sample contains about 120,000 clones, approximately 90% of which appear only once. This CDR3 region has 13 residues. CDR1 is SGHTA, CDR2 FQGTGA, per germline. Trimming shortened V by 2 bases and J by 4 bases, and 5 bases separated the two germline ends. The rearrangement uses TRBV7-3 and TRBJ2-2, with unresolved D. The sample consisted of peripheral blood mononuclear cells (PBMCs). This TCR derives from a woman between 18 and 29 years old. The CDR3 DNA sequence: TGTGCCAGCAGCTTAGGCCCCACCGGGGAGCTGTTTTTT. It is translated as CASSLGPTGELFF.